This T cell receptor (beta chain) was recorded in a study of T-cell memory formation after mild COVID-19. Study-level points and caveats: Clones that contracted from day 15 to 85 were balanced CD4/CD8, while later expanders leaned CD4+.

There are 14 residues in the CDR3. Unmatched junction bases numbered 3, after V lost 4 bases and J lost 4 bases. Germline V gene data show CDR1 as SQVTM and CDR2 as ANQGSEA. The sample holds a few counts of this clonotype. Its antigen is still unknown. A 5'RACE reaction primed in the constant segment made cDNA libraries of TCR alpha and TCR beta, and these carried sample barcodes and UMIs. Each CDR3 protein gets one entry after TCRdb re-called the 5' RACE reads with MiXCR. The sample shows 450,000 or so distinct CDR3 sequences, around a quarter of them seen only once. This clonotype was sampled from an adult woman who had mild COVID-19 (a few samples of this study predate the infection). Cell type and time point are not known. V and J are TRBV29-1 and TRBJ1-5, with TRBD1 identical over 11 bases. Sample: PBMCs or a T cell subset sorted from them (not recorded which). CDR3 sequence reads: CSVGTGGRNQPQHF. DNA for the CDR3: TGCAGCGTTGGGACAGGGGGCCGTAATCAGCCCCAGCATTTT.